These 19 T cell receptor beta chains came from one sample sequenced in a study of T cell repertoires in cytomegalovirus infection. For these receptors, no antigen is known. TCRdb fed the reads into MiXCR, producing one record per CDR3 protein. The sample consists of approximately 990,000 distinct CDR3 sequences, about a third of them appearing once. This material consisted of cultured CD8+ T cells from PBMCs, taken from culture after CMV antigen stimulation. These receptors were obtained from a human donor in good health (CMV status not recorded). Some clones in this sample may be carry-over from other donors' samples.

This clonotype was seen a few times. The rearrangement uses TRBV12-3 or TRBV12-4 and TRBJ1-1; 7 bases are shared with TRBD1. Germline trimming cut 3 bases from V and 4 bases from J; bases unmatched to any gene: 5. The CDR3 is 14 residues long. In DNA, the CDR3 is TGTGCCAGCAGTTTTGGGGCAGGGGGCACTGAAGCTTTCTTT. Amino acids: CASSFGAGGTEAFF.

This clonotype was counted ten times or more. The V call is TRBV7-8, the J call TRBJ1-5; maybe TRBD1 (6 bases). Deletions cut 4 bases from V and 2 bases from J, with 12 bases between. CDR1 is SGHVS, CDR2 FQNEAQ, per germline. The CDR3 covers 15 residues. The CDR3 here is CASSYAGGGNQPQHF. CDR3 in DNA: TGTGCCAGCAGCTACGCGGGGGGCGGCAATCAGCCCCAGCATTTT. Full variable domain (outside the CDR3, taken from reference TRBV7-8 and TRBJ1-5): GAGVSQSPRYKVAKRGQDVALRCDPISGHVSLFWYQQALGQGPEFLTYFQNEAQLDKSGLPSDRFFAERPEGSVSTLKIQRTQQEDSAVYLCASSYAGGGNQPQHFGDGTRLSIL.

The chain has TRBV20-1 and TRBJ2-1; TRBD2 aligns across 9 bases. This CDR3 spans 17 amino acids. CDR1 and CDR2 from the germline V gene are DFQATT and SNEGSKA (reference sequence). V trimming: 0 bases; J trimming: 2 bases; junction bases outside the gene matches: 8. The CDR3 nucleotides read TGCAGTGCTAGAGATTCCGGCGGGGGGGCCACCTACAATGAGCAGTTCTTC. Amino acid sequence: CSARDSGGGATYNEQFF.

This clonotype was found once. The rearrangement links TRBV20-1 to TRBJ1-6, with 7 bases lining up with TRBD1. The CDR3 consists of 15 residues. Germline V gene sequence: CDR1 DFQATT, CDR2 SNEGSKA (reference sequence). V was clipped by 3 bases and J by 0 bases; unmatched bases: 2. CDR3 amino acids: CSARDRSSYNSPLHF. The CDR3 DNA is TGCAGTGCTAGGGACAGGAGCTCCTATAATTCACCCCTCCACTTT.

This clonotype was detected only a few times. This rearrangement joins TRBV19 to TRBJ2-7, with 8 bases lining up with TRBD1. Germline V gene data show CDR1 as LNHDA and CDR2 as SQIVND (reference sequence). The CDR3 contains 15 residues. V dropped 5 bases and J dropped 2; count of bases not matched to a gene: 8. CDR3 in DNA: TGTGCCAGTAGTCCCGGGACAGGACCAACCTACGAGCAGTACGTC. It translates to CASSPGTGPTYEQYV.

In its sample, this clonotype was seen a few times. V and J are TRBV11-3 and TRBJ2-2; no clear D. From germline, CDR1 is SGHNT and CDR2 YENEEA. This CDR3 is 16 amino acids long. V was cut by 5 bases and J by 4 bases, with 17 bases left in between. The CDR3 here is CASSPPYGDVTGELFF. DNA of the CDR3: TGTGCCAGCAGCCCCCCTTACGGCGATGTCACCGGGGAGCTGTTTTTT.

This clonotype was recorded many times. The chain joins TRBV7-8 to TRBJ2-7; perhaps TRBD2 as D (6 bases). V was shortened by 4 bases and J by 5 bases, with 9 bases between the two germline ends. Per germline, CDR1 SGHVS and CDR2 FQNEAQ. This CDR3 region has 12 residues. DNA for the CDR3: TGTGCCAGCAGCTGGGACTGGGACGAGCAGTACTTC. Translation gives CASSWDWDEQYF.

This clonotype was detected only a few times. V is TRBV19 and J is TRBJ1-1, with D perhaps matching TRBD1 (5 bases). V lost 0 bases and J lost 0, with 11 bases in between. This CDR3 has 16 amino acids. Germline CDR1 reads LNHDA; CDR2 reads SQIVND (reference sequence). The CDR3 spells CASSIDHRGMNTEAFF. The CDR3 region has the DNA TGTGCCAGTAGTATAGATCATCGGGGGATGAACACTGAAGCTTTCTTT.

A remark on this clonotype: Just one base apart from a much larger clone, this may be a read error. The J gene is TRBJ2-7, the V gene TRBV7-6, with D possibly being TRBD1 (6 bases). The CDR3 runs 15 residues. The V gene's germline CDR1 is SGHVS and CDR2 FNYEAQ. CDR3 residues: CVSSSENRDKGEQYF. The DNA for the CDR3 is TGTGTCAGCAGCTCTGAAAACCGGGACAAAGGCGAGCAGTACTTC.

CDR3 nucleotide sequence: TGTGCCAGCAGTGTTAGCTCCTACGAGCAGTACGTC. It is translated as CASSVSSYEQYV. This rearrangement joins TRBV2 to TRBJ2-7; no clear D. V was trimmed by 4 bases and J by 0 bases, leaving 4 bases between them. Germline CDR1 reads SNHLY; CDR2 reads FYNNEI. The CDR3 has 12 amino acids.

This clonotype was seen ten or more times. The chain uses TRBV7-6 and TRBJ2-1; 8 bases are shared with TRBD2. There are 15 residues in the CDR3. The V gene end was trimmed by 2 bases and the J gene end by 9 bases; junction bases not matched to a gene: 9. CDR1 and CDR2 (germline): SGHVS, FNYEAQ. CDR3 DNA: TGTGCCAGCAGCTTATCGGCGGGGGGCGCGGCTGAGCAGTTCTTC. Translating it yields CASSLSAGGAAEQFF.

CDR3 DNA sequence: TGTGCCAGCAGTTACTCGAACGAGGGGAGGGATGAGCAGTTCTTC. Its protein is CASSYSNEGRDEQFF. V gene TRBV6-5 combines with J gene TRBJ2-1; 7 nucleotides align to TRBD2. The length of the CDR3 is 15 residues. CDR1 is MNHEY, CDR2 SVGAGI, per germline. Trimming took 0 bases from V and 8 from J; bases not matched to a gene: 7.

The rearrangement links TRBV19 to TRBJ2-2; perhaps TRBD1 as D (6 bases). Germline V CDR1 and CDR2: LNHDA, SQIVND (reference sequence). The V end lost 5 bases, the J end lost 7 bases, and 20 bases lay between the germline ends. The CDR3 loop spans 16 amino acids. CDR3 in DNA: TGTGCCAGTAGTCCCGGAACAGGGTATACCAACGGGGAGCTGTTTTTT. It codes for CASSPGTGYTNGELFF.

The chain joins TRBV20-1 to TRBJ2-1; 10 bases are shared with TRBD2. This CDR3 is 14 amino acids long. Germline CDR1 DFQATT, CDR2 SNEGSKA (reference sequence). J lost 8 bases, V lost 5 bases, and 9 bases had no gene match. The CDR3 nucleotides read TGCAGTGCTGCGGTCTCTAGCGGGGGCTATGAGCAGTTCTTC. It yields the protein CSAAVSSGGYEQFF.

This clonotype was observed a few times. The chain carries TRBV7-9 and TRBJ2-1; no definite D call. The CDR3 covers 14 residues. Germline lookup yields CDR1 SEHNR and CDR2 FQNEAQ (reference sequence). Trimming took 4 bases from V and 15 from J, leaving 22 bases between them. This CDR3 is CASSSSSYTFERFF. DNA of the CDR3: TGTGCCAGCAGCTCCTCAAGCTACACCTTTGAACGGTTCTTC. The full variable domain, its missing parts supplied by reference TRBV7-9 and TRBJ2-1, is DTGVSQNPRHKITKRGQNVTFRCDPISEHNRLYWYRQTLGQGPEFLTYFQNEAQLEKSRLLSDRFSAERPKGSFSTLEIQRTEQGDSAMYLCASSSSSYTFERFFGPGTRLTVL.

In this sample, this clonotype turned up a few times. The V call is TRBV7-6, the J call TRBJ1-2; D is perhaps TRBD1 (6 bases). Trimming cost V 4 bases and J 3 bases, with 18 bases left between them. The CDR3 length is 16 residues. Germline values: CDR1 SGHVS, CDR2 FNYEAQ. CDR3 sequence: CASSSSMDSADYGYTF. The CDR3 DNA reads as TGTGCCAGCAGCTCCTCCATGGACAGCGCGGACTATGGCTACACCTTC.

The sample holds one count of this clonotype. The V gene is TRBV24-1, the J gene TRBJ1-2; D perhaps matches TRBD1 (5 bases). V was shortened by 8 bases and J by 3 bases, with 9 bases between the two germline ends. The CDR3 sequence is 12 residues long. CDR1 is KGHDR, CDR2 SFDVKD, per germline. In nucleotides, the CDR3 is TGTGCCACCACCCGGGGGGACTATGGCTACACCTTC. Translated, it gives CATTRGDYGYTF.

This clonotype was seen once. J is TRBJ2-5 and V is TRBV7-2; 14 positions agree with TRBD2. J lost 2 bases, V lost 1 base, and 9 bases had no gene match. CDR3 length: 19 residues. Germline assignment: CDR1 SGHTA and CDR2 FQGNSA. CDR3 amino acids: CASSLGSRLAGGKQETQYF. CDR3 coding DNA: TGTGCCAGCAGCTTAGGCTCGAGACTAGCGGGGGGGAAGCAAGAGACCCAGTACTTC. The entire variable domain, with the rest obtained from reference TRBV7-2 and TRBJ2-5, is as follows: GAGVSQSPSNKVTEKGKDVELRCDPISGHTALYWYRQSLGQGLEFLIYFQGNSAPDKSGLPSDRFSAERTGGSVSTLTIQRTQQEDSAVYLCASSLGSRLAGGKQETQYFGPGTRLLVL.

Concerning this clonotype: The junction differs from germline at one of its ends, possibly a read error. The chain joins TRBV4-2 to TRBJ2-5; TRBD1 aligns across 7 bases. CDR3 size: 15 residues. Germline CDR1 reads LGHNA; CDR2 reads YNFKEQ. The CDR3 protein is CASGQDFQGEETQYF. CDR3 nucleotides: TGTGCCAGCGGCCAAGATTTTCAGGGGGAGGAGACCCAGTACTTC.